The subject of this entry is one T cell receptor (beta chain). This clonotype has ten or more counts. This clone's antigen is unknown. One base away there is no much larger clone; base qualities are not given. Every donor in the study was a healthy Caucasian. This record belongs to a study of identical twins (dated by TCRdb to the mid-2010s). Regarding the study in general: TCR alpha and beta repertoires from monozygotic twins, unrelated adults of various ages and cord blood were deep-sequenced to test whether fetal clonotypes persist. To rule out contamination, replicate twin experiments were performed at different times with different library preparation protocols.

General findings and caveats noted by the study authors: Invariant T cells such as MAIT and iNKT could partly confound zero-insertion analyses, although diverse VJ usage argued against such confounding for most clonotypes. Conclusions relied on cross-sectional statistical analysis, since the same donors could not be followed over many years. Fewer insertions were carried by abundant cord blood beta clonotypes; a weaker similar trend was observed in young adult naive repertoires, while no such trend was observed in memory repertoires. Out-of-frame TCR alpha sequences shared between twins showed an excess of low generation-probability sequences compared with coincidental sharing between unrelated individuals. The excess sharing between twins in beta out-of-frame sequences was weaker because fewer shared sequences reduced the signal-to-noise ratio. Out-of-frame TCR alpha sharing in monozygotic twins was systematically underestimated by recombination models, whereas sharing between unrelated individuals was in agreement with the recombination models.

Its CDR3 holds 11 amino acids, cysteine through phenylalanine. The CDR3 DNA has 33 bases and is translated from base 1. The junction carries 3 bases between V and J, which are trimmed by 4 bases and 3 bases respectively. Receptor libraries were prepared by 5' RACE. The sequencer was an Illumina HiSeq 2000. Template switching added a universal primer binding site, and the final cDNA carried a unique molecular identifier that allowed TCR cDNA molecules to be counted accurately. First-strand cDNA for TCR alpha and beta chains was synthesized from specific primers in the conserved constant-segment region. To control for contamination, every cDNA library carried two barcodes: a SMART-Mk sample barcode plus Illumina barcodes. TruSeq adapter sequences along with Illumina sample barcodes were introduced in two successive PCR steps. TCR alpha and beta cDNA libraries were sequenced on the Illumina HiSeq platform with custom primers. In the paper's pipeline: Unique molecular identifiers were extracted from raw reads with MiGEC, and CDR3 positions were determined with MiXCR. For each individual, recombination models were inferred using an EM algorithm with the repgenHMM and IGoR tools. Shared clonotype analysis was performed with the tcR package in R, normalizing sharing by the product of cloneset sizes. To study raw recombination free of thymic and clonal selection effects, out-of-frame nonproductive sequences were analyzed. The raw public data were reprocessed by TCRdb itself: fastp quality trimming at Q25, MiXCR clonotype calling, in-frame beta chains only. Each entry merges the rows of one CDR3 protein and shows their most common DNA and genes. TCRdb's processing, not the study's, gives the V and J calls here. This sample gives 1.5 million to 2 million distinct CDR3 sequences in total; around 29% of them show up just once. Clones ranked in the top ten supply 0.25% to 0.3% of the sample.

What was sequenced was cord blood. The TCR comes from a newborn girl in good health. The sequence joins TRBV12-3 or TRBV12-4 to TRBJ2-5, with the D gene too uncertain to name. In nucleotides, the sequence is TGTGCCAGCAGTTGGGAAGAGACCCAGTACTTC. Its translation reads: CASSWEETQYF.